These T cell receptor beta chains were read from a single sample in a study of blood T cells in healthy people across ages. MiXCR, run by TCRdb on the 5' RACE reads, gives a single entry per CDR3 protein. Of roughly 900,000 distinct CDR3 sequences in the sample, under 50% were seen once. The sequenced sample was blood. All receptors come from a man aged 30-40 years in good health. The CDR3 runs from the conserved cysteine through the conserved F or W. A D gene is named only where the DNA matches it firmly. For some rows the clone size is stated as once, few or many, or as a class when expanded; others skip it.

J gene: TRBJ2-1
V gene: TRBV20-1
D gene: TRBD2
clone size: once
CDR3 DNA: TGCAGTGCTAGAGATTCCCTGTCCCGGCGGGGGATACACAATGAGCAGTTCTTC
CDR3 protein: CSARDSLSRRGIHNEQFF

J gene: TRBJ2-7
V gene: TRBV29-1
D gene: .
clone size: few
CDR3 DNA: TGCAGCGTTGAGTTCGGGGAGTCCTACGAGCAGTACTTC
CDR3 protein: CSVEFGESYEQYF

J gene: TRBJ2-1
V gene: TRBV28
D gene: .
clone size: .
CDR3 DNA: TGTGCCAGCATCGGGGTCAGGGCGATGAGTTTTGAGCAGTTCTTC
CDR3 protein: CASIGVRAMSFEQFF

J gene: TRBJ2-7
V gene: TRBV30
D gene: .
clone size: .
CDR3 DNA: TGTGCCTGGAGTCAGCCTAGGAGAGCGCTGTTCGGGGGAGAGCAGTACTTC
CDR3 protein: CAWSQPRRALFGGEQYF

J gene: TRBJ1-4
V gene: TRBV15
D gene: .
clone size: few
CDR3 DNA: TGTGCCACCAGCAGAGATCGGGGGACCGGGGAAAAACTGTTTTTT
CDR3 protein: CATSRDRGTGEKLFF

J gene: TRBJ2-7
V gene: TRBV7-9
D gene: .
clone size: .
CDR3 DNA: TGTGCCAGCATCCCAAGGAGCTCCTACGAGCAGTACTTC
CDR3 protein: CASIPRSSYEQYF

J gene: TRBJ1-6
V gene: TRBV20-1
D gene: .
clone size: .
CDR3 DNA: TGCAGTGCTCGGCGGCCGAATTCACCCCTCCACTTT
CDR3 protein: CSARRPNSPLHF

J gene: TRBJ2-7
V gene: TRBV6-5
D gene: .
clone size: many
CDR3 DNA: TGTGCCAGCAGCCCCCGGACTGGGATCTACGAGCAGTACTTC
CDR3 protein: CASSPRTGIYEQYF

J gene: TRBJ2-3
V gene: TRBV6-1
D gene: TRBD2
clone size: .
CDR3 DNA: TGTGCCAGCAGTGATACACTAGCGGGGCGCACAGATACGCAGTATTTT
CDR3 protein: CASSDTLAGRTDTQYF

J gene: TRBJ2-7
V gene: TRBV5-1
D gene: .
clone size: few
CDR3 DNA: TGCGCCAGCAGCGGGGGGGCAGTCTACGAGCAGTACTTC
CDR3 protein: CASSGGAVYEQYF

J gene: TRBJ2-1
V gene: TRBV20-1
D gene: TRBD1
clone size: few
CDR3 DNA: TGCAGTGCGCCGGACAGGGAAGGTGACAATGAGCAGTTCTTC
CDR3 protein: CSAPDREGDNEQFF

J gene: TRBJ2-1
V gene: TRBV6-1
D gene: .
clone size: .
CDR3 DNA: TGTGCCAGCAGTGAAACGGGGGGCGGTGAGCAGTTCTTC
CDR3 protein: CASSETGGGEQFF

J gene: TRBJ1-5
V gene: TRBV6-5
D gene: .
clone size: once
CDR3 DNA: TGTGCCAGCAGACCCCGTGGGAATCAGCCCCAGCATTTT
CDR3 protein: CASRPRGNQPQHF

J gene: TRBJ2-5
V gene: TRBV29-1
D gene: .
clone size: .
CDR3 DNA: TGCAGCGTTCAAGGGGCCGAACAGTACTTC
CDR3 protein: CSVQGAEQYF

J gene: TRBJ1-5
V gene: TRBV6-2/TRBV6-3
D gene: .
clone size: once
CDR3 DNA: TGTGCCAGCAGTTGCGGCACAGGGCTGAGAGGCAATCAGCCCCAGCATTTT
CDR3 protein: CASSCGTGLRGNQPQHF

J gene: TRBJ2-7
V gene: TRBV3-1
D gene: .
clone size: many
CDR3 DNA: TGTGCCAGCAGCCAAGATTGGTCCTACGAGCAGTACTTC
CDR3 protein: CASSQDWSYEQYF

J gene: TRBJ1-2
V gene: TRBV3-1
D gene: .
clone size: once
CDR3 DNA: TGTGCCAGCAGCCAGCAGGTAGCTGACTACACCTTC
CDR3 protein: CASSQQVADYTF

J gene: TRBJ2-3
V gene: TRBV4-2
D gene: TRBD2
clone size: .
CDR3 DNA: TGTGCCAGCAGCCAAGATTTTGCGGGGGGAACGGATACGCAGTATTTT
CDR3 protein: CASSQDFAGGTDTQYF

J gene: TRBJ2-5
V gene: TRBV7-8
D gene: .
clone size: once
CDR3 DNA: TGTGCCAGCAGCTTAAACCTCCGGGGGGCGGCAGAGACCCAGTACTTC
CDR3 protein: CASSLNLRGAAETQYF

J gene: TRBJ2-5
V gene: TRBV10-3
D gene: TRBD2
clone size: .
CDR3 DNA: TGTGCCATCACAGCTAGCGGGGGATCGAGGGAGACCCAGTACTTC
CDR3 protein: CAITASGGSRETQYF

J gene: TRBJ2-7
V gene: TRBV18
D gene: .
clone size: .
CDR3 DNA: TGTGCCAGCTCACCCGACCGAAGGAGCTCCTACGAGCAGTACTTC
CDR3 protein: CASSPDRRSSYEQYF

J gene: TRBJ2-2
V gene: TRBV29-1
D gene: .
clone size: .
CDR3 DNA: TGCAGCGTTGCACTAGACACCGGGGAGCTGTTTTTT
CDR3 protein: CSVALDTGELFF

J gene: TRBJ2-7
V gene: TRBV2
D gene: TRBD2
clone size: few
CDR3 DNA: TGTGCCAGCAGGAGTAGCGGGAGCTCCTACGAGCAGTACTTC
CDR3 protein: CASRSSGSSYEQYF

J gene: TRBJ2-3
V gene: TRBV10-2
D gene: .
clone size: .
CDR3 DNA: TGCGCCAGCACCGAGGGTAGCACAAATACGCAGTATTTT
CDR3 protein: CASTEGSTNTQYF

J gene: TRBJ2-3
V gene: TRBV20-1
D gene: TRBD2
clone size: .
CDR3 DNA: TGCAGTGCTGAGCGGGGGGGCAACACAGATACGCAGTATTTT
CDR3 protein: CSAERGGNTDTQYF

J gene: TRBJ2-3
V gene: TRBV12-3/TRBV12-4
D gene: .
clone size: few
CDR3 DNA: TGTGCCAGCGGAGACAGTGCAGTCCGGGATACGCAGTATTTT
CDR3 protein: CASGDSAVRDTQYF

J gene: TRBJ2-7
V gene: TRBV28
D gene: TRBD1
clone size: few
CDR3 DNA: TGTGCCAGCTTACACCCCGGACAGGTTGAAGGACCCTACGAGCAGTACTTC
CDR3 protein: CASLHPGQVEGPYEQYF

J gene: TRBJ2-1
V gene: TRBV15
D gene: TRBD1
clone size: few
CDR3 DNA: TGTGCCACCAGCAGAGAACAGGGGGCGGGCAACAATGAGCAGTTCTTC
CDR3 protein: CATSREQGAGNNEQFF

J gene: TRBJ2-1
V gene: TRBV9
D gene: .
clone size: .
CDR3 DNA: TGTGCCAGCAGCGGGGCCCCCCCTTACAATGAGCAGTTCTTC
CDR3 protein: CASSGAPPYNEQFF

J gene: TRBJ1-2
V gene: TRBV2
D gene: TRBD1
clone size: .
CDR3 DNA: TGTGCCAGCAGTGACTACGCTGGACAGGGTAAAGGCTACACCTTC
CDR3 protein: CASSDYAGQGKGYTF

J gene: TRBJ1-1
V gene: TRBV7-9
D gene: .
clone size: .
CDR3 DNA: TGTGCCAGCAGCTTAGGCAGTCCCGAAGCTTTCTTT
CDR3 protein: CASSLGSPEAFF

J gene: TRBJ2-1
V gene: TRBV20-1
D gene: TRBD2
clone size: many
CDR3 DNA: TGCAGTGCCCCTCAAGCGGGGGGGCTTTCCAATGAGCAGTTCTTC
CDR3 protein: CSAPQAGGLSNEQFF

J gene: TRBJ2-1
V gene: TRBV5-1
D gene: .
clone size: .
CDR3 DNA: TGCGCCAGCAGCTTCCGGGATGAGCAGTTCTTC
CDR3 protein: CASSFRDEQFF

J gene: TRBJ2-5
V gene: TRBV4-2
D gene: TRBD2
clone size: many
CDR3 DNA: TGTGCCAGCAGCCTTCTAGCGGACCAAGAGACCCAGTACTTC
CDR3 protein: CASSLLADQETQYF

J gene: TRBJ1-2
V gene: TRBV5-1
D gene: .
clone size: few
CDR3 DNA: TGCGCCAGCAGCGTAGACCCACAGAATGGCTACACCTTC
CDR3 protein: CASSVDPQNGYTF

J gene: TRBJ1-5
V gene: TRBV29-1
D gene: .
clone size: many
CDR3 DNA: TGCAGCGTTAGGACCGGGCCGCTCAATCAGCCCCAGCATTTT
CDR3 protein: CSVRTGPLNQPQHF

J gene: TRBJ1-4
V gene: TRBV6-2/TRBV6-3
D gene: .
clone size: .
CDR3 DNA: TGTGCCAGTTCGGCAGGCAGAGAAAAACTGTTTTTT
CDR3 protein: CASSAGREKLFF

J gene: TRBJ2-3
V gene: TRBV20-1
D gene: TRBD2
clone size: .
CDR3 DNA: TGCAGTGCTAGAGCCCTAGCGGGGCGCGCAGATACGCAGTATTTT
CDR3 protein: CSARALAGRADTQYF

J gene: TRBJ2-2
V gene: TRBV2
D gene: TRBD1
clone size: .
CDR3 DNA: TGTGCCAGCAGTTTGGACAGGGGGAAGTTCGAGGAGCTGTTTTTT
CDR3 protein: CASSLDRGKFEELFF

J gene: TRBJ2-7
V gene: TRBV11-1
D gene: TRBD2
clone size: .
CDR3 DNA: TGTGCCTCTAGCGGCCCTCCTTCCTACAAGCAGTACTTC
CDR3 protein: CASSGPPSYKQYF

J gene: TRBJ2-5
V gene: TRBV3-1
D gene: .
clone size: .
CDR3 DNA: TGTGCCCCCAGGGGGGGAAAAGAGACCCAGTACTTC
CDR3 protein: CAPRGGKETQYF

J gene: TRBJ1-2
V gene: TRBV4-1
D gene: .
clone size: many
CDR3 DNA: TGCGCCAGCAGCCAAGGGCCAGGGGAACCTTTAGGCTATGGCTACACCTTC
CDR3 protein: CASSQGPGEPLGYGYTF

J gene: TRBJ1-6
V gene: TRBV25-1
D gene: .
clone size: .
CDR3 DNA: TGTGCCAGCAGTGAATCAGGAGCACGTCCCTTTGGGAATTCACCCCTCCACTTT
CDR3 protein: CASSESGARPFGNSPLHF

J gene: TRBJ2-5
V gene: TRBV5-1
D gene: TRBD2
clone size: few
CDR3 DNA: TGCGCCAGCAGCCCAGGTGGATTAGCGGGGCAAGAGACCCAGTACTTC
CDR3 protein: CASSPGGLAGQETQYF

J gene: TRBJ2-7
V gene: TRBV7-9
D gene: TRBD1
clone size: .
CDR3 DNA: TGTGCCAGCAGCTCGGACAGGGCGAGCTCCTACGAGCAGTACTTC
CDR3 protein: CASSSDRASSYEQYF

J gene: TRBJ1-1
V gene: TRBV4-2
D gene: .
clone size: few
CDR3 DNA: TGTGCCAGCAGCCAAGAAGGTGCGGGGGGCTACGCTGAAGCTTTCTTT
CDR3 protein: CASSQEGAGGYAEAFF

J gene: TRBJ2-7
V gene: TRBV10-3
D gene: .
clone size: .
CDR3 DNA: TGTGCCATCAGTGAGCTCGGCCACGAGCAGTACTTC
CDR3 protein: CAISELGHEQYF

J gene: TRBJ1-1
V gene: TRBV29-1
D gene: .
clone size: few
CDR3 DNA: TGCAGCGTTGAGGGGGGAACCGAAGCTTTCTTT
CDR3 protein: CSVEGGTEAFF

J gene: TRBJ2-7
V gene: TRBV20-1
D gene: .
clone size: few
CDR3 DNA: TGCAGTGCTCTCGACATCAGGCAGAGAAGTGTTTACGAGCAGTACTTC
CDR3 protein: CSALDIRQRSVYEQYF

J gene: TRBJ2-7
V gene: TRBV4-3
D gene: .
clone size: .
CDR3 DNA: TGCGCCAGCAGCCAAGATCGTGGGTATTCCTACGAGCAGTACTTC
CDR3 protein: CASSQDRGYSYEQYF